The clone carrying this T cell receptor (beta chain) came up many times. This CDR3 spans 17 amino acids. V lost 6 bases, J lost 2 bases, and 22 bases lay in between. Each CDR3 protein is one row after TCRdb ran MiXCR on the 5' RACE reads. The sample shows around 1.7 million distinct CDR3 sequences, about 32% of them seen only once. This sample was included in a study of identical twins. The V gene is TRBV12-3 or TRBV12-4, the J gene TRBJ1-2, with D possibly matching TRBD1 (6 bases). This sequence was found in a newborn girl in good health. Sequenced input: cord blood. CDR3 bases: TGTGCCAGCAGACCCGGTTCTGGGGGGCACTTCAACTATGGCTACACCTTC. It is translated as CASRPGSGGHFNYGYTF.